Included here is one T cell receptor (beta chain) sequence, with context. Original methodology: Reference gene primer amplification yielded estimated nucleated cell counts. Here immunoSEQ multiplex PCR was the method, and the copy in TCRdb shows in-frame clones only, minus some. That table gives V, J and clone size, and the DNA gave D and trimming. The table lists approximately 73,000 clones, about 89% of them singletons. CDR3 length equals 14 residues. J gave up 9 bases and V 4 bases, and 9 bases lay outside the gene matches. Looked up from germline, CDR1 is GTSNPN and CDR2 is SVGIG (reference sequence). This sample was included in a study of blood T cell repertoires in COVID-19. The wider study: Sites in the United States, Italy and Spain provided acute and convalescent COVID-19 samples. In each case, the material was cDNA or gDNA derived from T cells, B-cell-depleted T cells, or PBMCs.

This chain links TRBV30 with TRBJ2-1; TRBD1 agrees at 10 bases. The specimen sequenced was peripheral blood. This TCR came from a woman aged 60-75 years with acute or convalescent COVID-19. This CDR3 is CAWNPGQGFREQFF. DNA of the CDR3: TGTGCCTGGAATCCGGGACAGGGGTTTCGTGAGCAGTTCTTC.